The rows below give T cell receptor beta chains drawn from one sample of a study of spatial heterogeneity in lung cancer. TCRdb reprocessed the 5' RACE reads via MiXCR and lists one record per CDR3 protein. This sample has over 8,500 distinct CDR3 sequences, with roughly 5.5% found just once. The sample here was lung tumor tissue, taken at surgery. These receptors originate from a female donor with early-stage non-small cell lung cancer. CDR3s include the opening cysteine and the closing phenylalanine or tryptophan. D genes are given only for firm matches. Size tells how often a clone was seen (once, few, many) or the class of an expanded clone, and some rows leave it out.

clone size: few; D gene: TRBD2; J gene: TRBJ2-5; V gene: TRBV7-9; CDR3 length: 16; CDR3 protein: CASSRIAGGWGETQYF; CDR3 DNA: TGTGCCAGCAGCCGAATAGCGGGAGGATGGGGAGAGACCCAGTACTTC
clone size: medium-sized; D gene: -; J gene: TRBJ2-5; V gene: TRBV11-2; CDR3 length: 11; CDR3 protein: CASSSGETQYF; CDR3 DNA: TGTGCCAGCAGCTCGGGGGAGACCCAGTACTTC
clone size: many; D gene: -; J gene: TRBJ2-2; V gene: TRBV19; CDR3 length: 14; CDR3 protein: CASSISGASGELFF; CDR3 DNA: TGTGCCAGTAGTATCTCGGGAGCAAGCGGGGAGCTGTTTTTT
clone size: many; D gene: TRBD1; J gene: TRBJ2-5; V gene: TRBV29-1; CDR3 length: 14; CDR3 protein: CSHSGGQGQETQYF; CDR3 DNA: TGCAGCCACTCCGGGGGACAGGGCCAAGAGACCCAGTACTTC
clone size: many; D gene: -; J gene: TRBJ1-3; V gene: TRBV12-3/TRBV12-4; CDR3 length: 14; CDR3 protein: CASSLWGVGNTIYF; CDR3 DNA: TGTGCCAGCAGTTTGTGGGGGGTCGGAAACACCATATATTTT
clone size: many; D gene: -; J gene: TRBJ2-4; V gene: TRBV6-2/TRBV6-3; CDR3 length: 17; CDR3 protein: CASSWVEGGPGEVIQYF; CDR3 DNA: TGTGCCAGCAGTTGGGTGGAAGGAGGCCCCGGGGAAGTCATTCAGTACTTC
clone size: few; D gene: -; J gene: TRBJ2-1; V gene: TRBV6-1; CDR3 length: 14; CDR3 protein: CASEGGARGYEQFF; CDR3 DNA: TGTGCCAGCGAAGGGGGGGCCAGGGGCTATGAGCAGTTCTTC
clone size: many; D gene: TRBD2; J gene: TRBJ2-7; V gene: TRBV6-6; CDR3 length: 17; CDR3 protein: CASSQRGTSGKAYEQYF; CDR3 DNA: TGTGCCAGCAGTCAGAGGGGGACTAGCGGGAAGGCCTACGAGCAGTACTTC
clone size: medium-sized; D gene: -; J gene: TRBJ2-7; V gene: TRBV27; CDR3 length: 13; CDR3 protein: CASSLSWSYEQYF; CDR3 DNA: TGTGCCAGCAGTTTATCGTGGTCCTACGAGCAGTACTTC
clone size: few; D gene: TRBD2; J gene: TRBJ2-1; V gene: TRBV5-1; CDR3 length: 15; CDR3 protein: CASSLTSEKNNEQFF; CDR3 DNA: TGCGCCAGCAGCCTAACTAGCGAGAAGAACAATGAGCAGTTCTTC
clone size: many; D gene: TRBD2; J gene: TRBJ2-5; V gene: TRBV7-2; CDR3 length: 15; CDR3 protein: CASSLGPSGGETQYF; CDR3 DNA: TGTGCCAGCAGCTTAGGACCTAGCGGGGGAGAGACCCAGTACTTC
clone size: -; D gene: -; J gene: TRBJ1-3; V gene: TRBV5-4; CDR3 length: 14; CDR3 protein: CASSTGSGGNTIYF; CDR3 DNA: TGTGCCAGCAGTACAGGGTCAGGTGGAAACACCATATATTTT
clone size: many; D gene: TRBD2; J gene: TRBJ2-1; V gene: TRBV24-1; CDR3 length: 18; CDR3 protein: CATSDSGLAGSSYNEQFF; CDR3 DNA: TGTGCCACCAGTGATTCCGGACTAGCGGGGAGCTCCTACAATGAGCAGTTCTTC
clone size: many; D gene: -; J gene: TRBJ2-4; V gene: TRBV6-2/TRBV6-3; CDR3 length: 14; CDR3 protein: CATLDSLAKNIQYF; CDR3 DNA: TGTGCCACGCTGGACAGCCTAGCCAAAAACATTCAGTACTTC
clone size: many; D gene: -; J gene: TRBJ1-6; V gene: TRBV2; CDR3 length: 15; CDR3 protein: CASRLTGTGGSPLHF; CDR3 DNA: TGTGCCAGCAGACTTACAGGGACGGGCGGATCACCCCTCCACTTT
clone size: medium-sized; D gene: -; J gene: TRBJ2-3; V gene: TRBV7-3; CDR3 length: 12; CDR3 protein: CASSLSGDTQYF; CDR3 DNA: TGTGCCAGCAGCTTATCAGGAGATACGCAGTATTTT
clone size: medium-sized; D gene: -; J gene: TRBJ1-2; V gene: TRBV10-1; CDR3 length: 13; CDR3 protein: CASSEQANYGYTF; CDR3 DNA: TGCGCCAGCAGTGAACAAGCTAACTATGGCTACACCTTC
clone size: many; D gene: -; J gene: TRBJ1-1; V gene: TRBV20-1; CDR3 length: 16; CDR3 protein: CSALTVTKGVDTEAFF; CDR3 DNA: TGCAGTGCCCTCACCGTCACCAAGGGGGTGGACACTGAAGCTTTCTTT
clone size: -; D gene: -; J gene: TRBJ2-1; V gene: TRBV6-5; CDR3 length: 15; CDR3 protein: CASSYSARVRNEQFF; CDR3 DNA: TGTGCCAGCAGTTACTCAGCGAGAGTAAGAAATGAGCAGTTCTTC
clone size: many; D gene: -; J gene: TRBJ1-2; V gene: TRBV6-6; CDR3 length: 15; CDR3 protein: CASSRDFLGDYGYTF; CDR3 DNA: TGTGCCAGCAGTCGGGACTTTCTAGGGGACTATGGCTACACCTTC
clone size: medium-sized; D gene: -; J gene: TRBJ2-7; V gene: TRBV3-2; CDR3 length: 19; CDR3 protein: CASTRPRRGADLHPYEQYF; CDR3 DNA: TGTGCCAGCACCCGTCCGCGCCGGGGGGCAGACCTTCATCCCTACGAGCAGTACTTC
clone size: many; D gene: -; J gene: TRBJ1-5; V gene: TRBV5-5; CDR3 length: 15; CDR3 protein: CASSRRLPLNQPQHF; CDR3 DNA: TGTGCCAGCAGCCGTAGACTGCCTCTCAATCAGCCCCAGCATTTT
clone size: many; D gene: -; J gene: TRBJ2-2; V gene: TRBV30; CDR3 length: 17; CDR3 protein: CAWSVAVNGGGTGELFF; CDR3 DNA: TGTGCCTGGAGTGTAGCTGTTAACGGTGGTGGAACCGGGGAGCTGTTTTTT
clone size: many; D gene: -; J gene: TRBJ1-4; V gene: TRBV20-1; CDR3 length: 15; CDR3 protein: CSARVGGWDNEKLFF; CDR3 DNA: TGCAGTGCTAGAGTCGGAGGGTGGGATAATGAAAAACTGTTTTTT
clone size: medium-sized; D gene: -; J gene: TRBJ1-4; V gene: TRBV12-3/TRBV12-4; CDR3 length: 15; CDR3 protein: CASSLATGTNEKLFF; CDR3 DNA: TGTGCCAGCAGTTTAGCGACAGGAACTAATGAAAAACTGTTTTTT